The subject of this entry is one T cell receptor (beta chain). The antigen it recognizes is unknown. No base qualities exist here, and no much larger clone lies one base off it. TCR beta repertoires were profiled from peripheral blood of roughly 13 young patients with multiple sclerosis to demonstrate the VDJtools post-analysis software. The multiple sclerosis patients were children and adolescents ranging in age from roughly 6 to 16 years. In the germline V gene (reference sequence), CDR1 corresponds to MNHEY and CDR2 to SMNVEV. The CDR3 runs 15 residues from the cysteine to the phenylalanine. Only the CDR3 part of the read is kept: 45 bases, read in frame from the first base. The V end gives up 5 bases and the J end 6 bases, leaving 12 bases in the junction not matched to a gene. Library prep was done by PCR. TCRdb records Illumina HiSeq 2500 as the sequencer. To reduce PCR and sequencing biases, unique molecular identifiers were built into the TCR beta cDNA libraries. Approximately 500,000 cDNA molecules were obtained per 1 to 10 million input T cells, so each molecule approximated one T cell. Patient libraries were prepared and sequenced with the same protocol used for the earlier healthy control dataset. Samples belonging to the same batch were prepared together, multiplexed and sequenced on a shared HiSeq lane. The paper's data handling went like this. Raw barcoded reads were processed with MIGEC, and single-read molecular identifier groups were discarded before consensus assembly and CDR3 extraction. Clonotype tables were post-analysed with VDJtools, and diversity was normalized by down-sampling all datasets to the smallest sample size. In repertoire overlap clustering, CDR3 amino acid sequences, but not nucleotide sequences, were matched to correct batch-related cross-sample contamination. Starting from the raw public reads, TCRdb applied fastp trimming at Q25, assembled clones with MiXCR and retained in-frame beta chains. Merged by CDR3 protein, the rows form single entries marked with the most common genes and DNA. TCRdb's processing, not the authors', yielded these V and J calls. The sample table contains hundreds of thousands of distinct CDR3 sequences; only one count was recorded for 25% to 30% of them. Of the sample, roughly 0.53% is held by the ten largest clones.

These data originate in a study of post-analysis software for immune sequencing data (dated by TCRdb to the mid-2010s). Regarding the study in general: Relapsing-remitting, secondary progressive and progressive-relapsing multiple sclerosis were recorded as disease courses, and subtype annotation was lacking for some patients. Patient repertoires were compared against around twelve previously published healthy control repertoires from donors aged 6 to 25 years. A subset of samples was prepared in parallel using single-end sample barcoding, then pooled and co-amplified after Illumina adapter ligation. Broad study findings and their caveats: Four or five TRBV segments, including TRBV5-6, TRBV5-1 and TRBV20-1, were significantly more frequent in patients than controls. The control group was slightly older than the multiple sclerosis patient group. Normalized Chao1 diversity was significantly lower in multiple sclerosis patients than controls, suggesting substantial peripheral T-cell clonal expansion. Direct clustering with F measure showed strong co-clustering of samples prepared in the same batch, prompting a batch-effect correction.

The source of this sequence is a girl between 10 and 17 years old with multiple sclerosis. Sequenced input: blood. Rearrangement joined TRBV27 to TRBJ2-7; TRBD2 agrees with 8 junctional bases. The nucleotide sequence is TGTGCCAGCAGTCCAACCTTCGGGGGGGCCCCCGAGCAGTACTTC. This translates into CASSPTFGGAPEQYF.